The sequence of this TCR beta chain was determined in a study of vaccination and CD4 T cells after COVID-19 (dated by TCRdb to between 2021 and 2022). In the study overall: Convalescent patients had a positive SARS-CoV-2 result on nasal swab PCR, and of these patients, several had mild disease and one had severe disease. In the convalescent cohort there were six males and four females, among whom were two Hispanic individuals, seven Caucasians, two Asians and one multiracial person. Two doses of either the Pfizer-BioNTech BNT162b2 vaccine (n=8) or the Moderna mRNA-1273 vaccine (n=2) were administered to participants. Post-COVID blood samples were collected from convalescent patients a median of about 92 days after diagnosis, with a range of about 35 to 180 days. The time from the second vaccine dose to post-vaccine blood sampling had a median of roughly 70 days and ranged from roughly 12 to 241 days. Culture stimuli were overlapping spike peptide pools from SARS-CoV-2 and from the common cold coronaviruses HCoV-NL63, HCoV-OC43 and HCoV-229E. In control cultures, a CEFX viral epitope pool was used as positive control, an HIV-1 Nef peptide pool was used as negative control, or no peptide was added. The spike-specific CD4+ TCR repertoire was compared before and after mRNA vaccination in nine to ten COVID-19 convalescent patients and several infection-naive healthy vaccine recipients. Results and caveats for the whole study, not just this receptor: Nearly all vaccine-specific clones in convalescent patients (304 of 307) were mono-reactive for SARS-CoV-2 spike rather than cross-reactive with common cold coronaviruses. Among the post-vaccine SARS-CoV-2-reactive clones in convalescent patients, a median approximately 86% showed up only after vaccination, which suggests vaccine-specific priming. The number of convalescent patients in the study was relatively small, and the study did not examine early timepoints following natural infection. Although the median number of SARS-CoV-2-reactive clonotypes went up from around 20 after infection to 38 after vaccination, the increase was not significant.

Measured from the cysteine to the phenylalanine, the CDR3 is 14 residues long. Just CDR3 DNA is preserved here, 42 bases in frame from base 1. The germline V gene gives CDR1 as SQVTM and CDR2 as ANQGSEA. Compared with germline, V lacks 4 bases and J lacks 4 bases; bases without a gene match: 4. Sample treatment or condition, as interpreted from the label and publication: roughly ten-day PBMC culture with coronavirus spike peptide pools or control peptides (ViraFEST assay). To expand antigen-specific T cells with peptide pools and then pick out the expanded clonotypes through TCR sequencing, the study relied on the ViraFEST assay. Positive SARS-CoV-2 PCR tests in the convalescent patients dated from March to December 2020, before Alpha, Beta and Delta variants emerged in the United States. PBMCs were cultured at around 2 million per well in IMDM supplemented with around 5.5% human AB serum and 8 to 10 IU/ml IL-2, with approximately 10 ug/ml peptide pools added. Half of the culture medium was replaced with fresh IL-2-containing medium on days 3 and 7. CD4+ T cells were isolated after about nine days of culture through negative selection using the EasySep CD4+ T cell isolation kit. Ficoll-Paque Plus gradient centrifugation was used to isolate PBMCs from whole blood, and the isolated PBMCs were then either used fresh or cryopreserved at -140C. Culture conditions were generally each tested in triplicate wells.

Receptors were amplified or captured by PCR. At the Johns Hopkins FTIC core, DNA from the cultured CD4+ T cells underwent TCR sequencing with the Oncomine TCR Beta short-read assay. The QIAamp micro DNA kit was used to extract genomic DNA from the cultured CD4+ T cells. Oncomine TCR Beta libraries from cultured CD4+ T cells were pooled with unique dual indexes and sequenced on an Illumina iSeq 100. The authors' analysis ran thus. Non-productive sequences were removed, and CDR3s that did not start with C, did not end with F or W, or were shorter than 7 amino acids were discarded. Antigen-specific clonotypes were identified using the MANAFEST web application through comparison of peptide-stimulated wells with reference and other culture wells. Positive clones required FDR below 0.05, an odds ratio above 5, and productive frequency above 0.1% in at least two of three replicate wells. A clonotype counted as cross-reactive if it showed significant expansion both in the SARS-CoV-2 spike wells and in at least one common cold coronavirus spike condition. CDR3 homology was assessed with Levenshtein distances (stringdist) and unrooted phylogenetic trees (ape) in R version 3.6.1. TCRdb redid the processing of the public reads, applying fastp at Q25 and MiXCR, and retained in-frame beta chains. Each entry is one CDR3 protein sequence, shown with its most common DNA and genes. The V and J calls reflect TCRdb's pipeline rather than the authors' work. This sample is represented by some 16,000 distinct CDR3 sequences; approximately 50% of them were singletons. Jointly, the top ten make up about a tenth of the sample.

As concerns this clonotype: There is no known antigen for this receptor. Base qualities were left out, and no much larger clone turns up one base away.

In this chain, TRBV29-1 is recombined with TRBJ1-6; TRBD1 aligns with 7 central bases. This receptor was identified in a human donor who had recovered from COVID-19. Specimen: CD4+ T cells from blood, cultured in vitro. In nucleotide form, the sequence is TGCAGCGTTGGTACAGGGGTTTATAATTCACCCCTCCACTTT. The encoded protein is CSVGTGVYNSPLHF.